A few counts support the clone carrying this T cell receptor (beta chain). These data come from a study of spatial heterogeneity in lung cancer. Turning to the study itself: There were, on average, more than 9.5 raw-read appearances for each unique TCR and UMI combination.

TCRdb re-called the 5' RACE reads with MiXCR, one entry per CDR3 protein. The data hold some 83,000 distinct CDR3 sequences, with under 25% observed a single time. Time point meaning: sample taken at primary tumor resection. Whole RNA, isolated from tumor, nontumor lung or frozen PBMC, was sequenced without prior sorting. The donors were approximately 70 patients with non-small cell lung cancer that was early-stage and untreated. The CDR3 spans 13 residues. V lost 2 bases and J 3 bases, leaving 7 bases between the germline ends. The V gene's germline CDR1 is DFQATT and CDR2 SNEGSKA (reference sequence).

The sample was PBMCs, taken at surgery. This sequence joins TRBV20-1 and TRBJ2-2, with D tentatively TRBD2 (5 bases). The receptor's source is a male donor with early-stage non-small cell lung cancer. The CDR3 protein is CSARFGDTGELFF. Here the CDR3 DNA reads TGCAGTGCTAGATTCGGGGACACCGGGGAGCTGTTTTTT.